Presented here are 13 T cell receptor beta chains from one specimen sequenced in a study of T cell responses to AZD1222 COVID-19 vaccine. Method: immunoSEQ multiplex PCR; TCRdb's copy keeps in-frame clones and lacks some. The table includes some 200,000 clones, approximately 90% detected once. The sample here was peripheral blood, taken 28 days after the second AZD1222 dose. The receptors shown here come from an adult who received the AZD1222 COVID-19 vaccine.

V usage is TRBV11-1 and J usage is TRBJ2-4, with D maybe TRBD2 (5 bases). This CDR3 is 13 amino acids long. Trimming removed 4 bases from V and 2 bases from J, with 6 bases in between. Germline assignment: CDR1 SGHAT and CDR2 FQDESV (reference sequence). As DNA, the CDR3 is TGTGCCAGCAGCTCTAGCTCCAAAAACATTCAGTACTTC. This translates into CASSSSSKNIQYF.

This chain uses TRBV4-2 with TRBJ2-7; the D gene is possibly TRBD2 (5 bases). The germline V gene encodes CDR1 LGHNA and CDR2 YNFKEQ. V was clipped by 1 base and J by 3 bases, with 13 bases between them. This CDR3 has 15 amino acids. The CDR3 here is CASSQAETTVYEQYF. CDR3 coding DNA: TGTGCCAGCAGCCAAGCAGAGACTACAGTCTACGAGCAGTACTTC.

This clone was observed a single time. The CDR3 DNA sequence: TGTGCCAGCACTAAATCGACAGGGGTGGGCGAGCAGTACTTC. This translates into CASTKSTGVGEQYF. This chain uses TRBV6-5 with TRBJ2-7; 8 nucleotides line up with TRBD1. Trimming removed 7 bases from V and 6 bases from J; junction bases left unmatched: 11. CDR1 and CDR2 from the germline V gene are MNHEY and SVGAGI. The CDR3 totals 14 residues.

V usage is TRBV6-5 and J usage is TRBJ1-5, with D unresolved. Trimming pared 0 bases from V and 5 bases from J, leaving 11 bases between. Germline V gives CDR1 MNHEY, CDR2 SVGAGI. CDR3 length: 15 residues. The CDR3 spells CASSYSGQPYQPQHF. The DNA of the CDR3 is TGTGCCAGCAGTTACTCAGGGCAACCTTATCAGCCCCAGCATTTT.

The chain carries TRBV28 and TRBJ2-7, with 9 bases matching TRBD1. Germline V CDR1 and CDR2: MDHEN, SYDVKM. V shed 0 bases and J 5 bases; nucleotides not matched to a gene: 20. CDR3 length: 20 residues. CDR3 loop: CASSLWGTGRELSHEDEQYF. CDR3 DNA sequence: TGTGCCAGCAGTTTATGGGGGACAGGGCGGGAGCTGAGTCATGAGGACGAGCAGTACTTC.

The rearrangement links TRBV14 to TRBJ2-7, with D perhaps matching TRBD1 or TRBD2 (5 bases each). Trimming removed 4 bases at V and 3 bases at J, with 7 bases between. Germline V gene lookup returns CDR1 SGHDN and CDR2 FVKESK. The CDR3 extends over 12 amino acids. The CDR3, as DNA: TGTGCCAGCAGCCGGGACCACTACGAGCAGTACTTC. Residues: CASSRDHYEQYF. The complete variable domain, with remaining parts taken from reference TRBV14 and TRBJ2-7, reads EAGVTQFPSHSVIEKGQTVTLRCDPISGHDNLYWYRRVMGKEIKFLLHFVKESKQDESGMPNNRFLAERTGGTYSTLKVQPAELEDSGVYFCASSRDHYEQYFGPGTRLTVT.

This clone was counted only a few times. This chain connects TRBV6-6 to TRBJ2-7; 9 nucleotides align to TRBD1. V shed 2 bases and J 2 bases; nucleotides not matched to a gene: 4. Germline CDR1 is MNHNY and CDR2 is SVGAGI (reference sequence). The CDR3 has 15 residues. The chain's CDR3 is CASSYPRTGAYEQYF. CDR3 coding DNA: TGTGCCAGCAGTTACCCGAGGACAGGGGCCTACGAGCAGTACTTC.

CDR3 residues: CASSLLSALYNEQFF. CDR3 DNA sequence: TGTGCCAGCAGTTTATTGTCAGCGCTCTACAATGAGCAGTTCTTC. The chain is built from TRBV27 and TRBJ2-1; D uncertain. V was pared by 1 base and J by 3 bases, with 10 bases between. Germline V gives CDR1 MNHEY, CDR2 SMNVEV (reference sequence). There are 15 residues in the CDR3.

The chain has TRBV6-5 and TRBJ1-3, with D uncertain. CDR3 length equals 14 residues. V lost 7 bases to trimming and J lost 4 bases, with 14 bases between them. The V gene's germline CDR1 is MNHEY and CDR2 SVGAGI. CDR3 DNA sequence: TGTGCCAGCATGACCCGGTCGGAAGGAAACACCATATATTTT. Residues: CASMTRSEGNTIYF.

The rearrangement uses TRBV5-1 and TRBJ2-2; 10 bases agree with TRBD1. The CDR3 totals 17 residues. The germline V gene encodes CDR1 SGHRS and CDR2 YFSETQ. After removal of 4 bases from V and 6 bases from J, the junction contained 12 bases not matched to a gene. The chain's CDR3 is CASSLSSGTGEAGELFF. The CDR3 nucleotides are TGCGCCAGCAGCCTATCATCCGGGACAGGGGAAGCCGGGGAGCTGTTTTTT.

The chain employs TRBV5-5 and TRBJ2-2; maybe TRBD2 (5 bases). This CDR3 comprises 14 residues. Germline CDR1 SGHKS, CDR2 YYEKEE (reference sequence). V lost 6 bases to trimming and J lost 0 bases, with 9 bases between them. The CDR3 loop reads CASMQLANTGELFF. The CDR3 bases are TGTGCCAGCATGCAACTAGCGAACACCGGGGAGCTGTTTTTT.

This sequence joins TRBV14 and TRBJ2-6; no clear D. This CDR3 region has 13 residues. Germline V CDR1 and CDR2: SGHDN, FVKESK. V was trimmed by 2 bases and J by 4 bases, leaving 3 bases between them. The CDR3 DNA is TGTGCCAGCAGCCAAACGGGGGCCAACGTCCTGACTTTC. It yields the protein CASSQTGANVLTF.

V usage is TRBV6-2 or TRBV6-3 and J usage is TRBJ1-4, with D tentatively TRBD1 (5 bases). Trimming stripped 0 bases from V and 8 bases from J, with 13 bases between. This CDR3 is built from 15 residues. Germline CDR1 and CDR2: MNHEY and SVGEGT. The CDR3 DNA follows: TGTGCCAGCAGTTACTCGCTGACAGCTAGGGAAAAACTGTTTTTT. Its translation: CASSYSLTAREKLFF.